This T cell receptor (beta chain) was obtained from a study of shared clonotypes between healthy human individuals. In the study overall: The composition of the donors was two women and three men aged 18 to 49.

Germline CDR1 is MNHEY and CDR2 is SVGAGI. The CDR3 covers 11 residues. The ends were cut back, 5 bases at V and 11 bases at J, with 12 bases in the middle. Measured with immunoSEQ multiplex PCR; TCRdb has only the in-frame clones, and not every one. The repertoire consists of 2 million to 2.5 million clones, with 90% to 97% occurring once and the leading ten covering around 0.13%. Sequencing was done on a sample of naive CD4+ T cells sorted from blood. The subset: CD45RA+ positively selected. The V call is TRBV6-5, the J call TRBJ1-1; D may be TRBD1 (5 bases). This receptor was obtained from a man aged 18 to 30 in good health. The CDR3 region has the DNA TGTGCCAGCAGTCAGGACGGGGCGGCTTTCTTT. Its translation: CASSQDGAAFF.